The text below deals with one T cell receptor beta chain. Its antigen has not been determined. The sample holds no much larger clone one base away, and base qualities are not on file. CD8 naive samples were CD45RO-negative cells positively selected for CCR7, giving a CD45RA+CCR7+ population that excluded TemRA cells. Healthy HIV-negative adults with no recently reported acute infections or vaccinations were included as donors. Every donor was a Caucasian adult residing in Nashville, Tennessee, USA. Blood was collected by leukapheresis, and PBMCs were isolated by Ficoll-Histopaque density gradient centrifugation and then cryopreserved in liquid nitrogen vapor phase. Analytical flow cytometry was used to check the purity and quantity of every magnetically sorted T cell population. From each sorted fraction, genomic DNA was isolated and quantified by UV absorbance on a Nanodrop 2000c. The data stem from a study of shared clonotypes between healthy human individuals (TCRdb year 2020). The study in broad terms: The cohort comprised a couple of women and a few men aged 18 to 49 years. Per donor, three plates each were used for CD4 naive and CD4 memory, two for CD8 naive, and one for CD8 memory. To estimate repertoire size and how much clonotype sharing occurs between individuals, the study deeply sequenced the blood TCR repertoires of several healthy adults. To increase sequencing depth and limit assay-specific biases, different laboratories used diverse techniques to prepare libraries and sequence TCR repertoires. Each donor's leukapheresis produced roughly between roughly 0.85 and 10 billion PBMCs. Study-wide conclusions, independent of this receptor: Sampling was limited to blood, and TCR repertoires in tissue likely differ from TCR repertoires in blood. Across several donors, approximately 4.9% of naive CD4, roughly 3.5% of naive CD8, roughly 2.3% of memory CD4, and about 0.4% of memory CD8 clonotypes were shared. Pairwise subsampling indicated that sequencing depth was expected to affect the degree of clonotype sharing among donors. Estimated clonotype richness was generally larger for naive than for memory subsets. Incomplete sequencing was indicated by rarefaction of sorted-subset datasets, despite the large sequencing depth. Because the study included a small number of donors, the genetic and exposure-history diversity represented was limited. Higher generation probabilities were observed for clonotypes shared by all four sorted-subset donors than for non-shared clonotypes.

V is clipped by 8 bases and J by 6 bases, and the sequence between their germline boundaries is 10 bases long. From a lookup of the germline V gene, CDR1 and CDR2 are ENHRY and SYGVKD. The CDR3 has 11 amino acids, counting the end cysteine and phenylalanine. The sequence is cut down to CDR3 DNA, 33 bases in frame from base 1. Using the deep immunoSEQ assay, multiplex PCR amplified TCR CDR3 regions from genomic DNA. Genomic DNA extracted from each cell subset was distributed evenly over all wells of several immunoSEQ 96-well plates, and each plate served as one replicate. For sorted subsets, around 200 ng genomic DNA, equal to 25,000 to 35,000 T cell genomes, was loaded into each replicate PCR. Purified libraries were quantified with a Qubit 3.0 fluorometer, sized on a Bioanalyzer 2100, and re-quantified with the KAPA Library Quantification kit. Every immunoSEQ 96-well plate was sequenced on a separate single-read 150-cycle Illumina NextSeq 550 flow cell. In the original analysis: Because the immunoSEQ output included only junctional sequences and no quality scores, the filtering could not be the same as the filtering used for full-length reads. To assign V/J genes and CDR3, sequences were annotated against IMGT germline references using PyIR, a Python wrapper for IgBLAST v1.9. Reads were filtered out if the reads had weak V/J assignments (E-value above 1e-6), no CDR3, stop codons, out-of-frame junctions, or ambiguous translated residues. V3J clonotypes were defined by identical inferred V gene, J gene, and CDR3 amino acid sequence. To compute the percentage overlap between repertoires, the number of shared unique clonotypes was divided by the size of the smaller repertoire. Repertoire richness was assessed with RTK rarefaction, the Chao1 estimator, and Recon v2.1 estimates of unobserved clonotypes. Generation probabilities for all TCRbeta clonotypes obtained by the gDNA method from a handful of donors were computed using OLGA. Drawn from immuneACCESS, this table holds only the in-frame rearrangements with V and J called that TCRdb kept. Clones are partly lost; checked studies trace under half to an unresolved V gene and leave the rest unexplained. V and J calls and clone size are given by that table; D and trimming were obtained from the DNA. Counted in this sample were millions of clones; 93% of them appeared once. Approximately 1.7% of the sample belongs to the ten largest clones.

The receptor was derived from a man between 18 and 35 years old in good health. Some clones in this sample may be carry-over from other donors' samples. Sequenced: naive CD8+ T cells from PBMCs. The sample's cell subset or site label, decoded: CD45RA+CCR7+. The V and J segments used are TRBV10-3 and TRBJ1-2; a confident D gene designation cannot be given. The DNA sequence reads TGTGCCATCCGGGATTTAAATGGCTACACCTTC. It translates as CAIRDLNGYTF.